Shown below are 5 T cell receptor beta chains from a single sample sequenced in a study of memory CD4+ T cells and cytomegalovirus serostatus. Generated by immunoSEQ multiplex PCR, the TCRdb table keeps only in-frame clones and is missing some. The profile shows 45,000 to 60,000 clones, around 80% of them singletons. Single viable CD3+CD4+CD8-CD45RO+ cells were sorted as the memory CD4+ T cells. The sequenced sample consisted of memory CD4+ T cells from blood. The receptors were gathered from an adult in good health and CMV-seronegative.

CDR3: CASSVAGRREEYNEQFF. The CDR3 nucleotides are TGTGCCAGCAGCGTAGCGGGTAGGCGGGAGGAGTACAATGAGCAGTTCTTC. This chain uses TRBV9 with TRBJ2-1, with 8 nucleotides matching TRBD2. V lost 0 bases, J lost 4 bases, and 9 bases stayed unmatched. Germline-derived CDR1 and CDR2 are SGDLS and YYNGEE. This CDR3 comprises 17 residues.

The chain recombines TRBV27 with TRBJ2-3; maybe TRBD2 (6 bases). Per the germline V gene, CDR1 is MNHEY and CDR2 is SMNVEV (reference sequence). The CDR3 length is 17 residues. Trimming stripped 4 bases from V and 2 bases from J, with 19 bases between. The CDR3 here is CASSSVMGLKDTDTQYF. Here the CDR3 DNA reads TGTGCCAGCAGTTCGGTAATGGGACTCAAAGACACAGATACGCAGTATTTT.

The V and J genes are TRBV6-6 and TRBJ2-7; 7 nucleotides line up with TRBD1. Germline loops: CDR1 MNHNY, CDR2 SVGAGI (reference sequence). The V segment lost 8 bases and the J segment 0 bases; nucleotides outside the gene matches: 4. This CDR3 has 13 amino acids. In nucleotides, the CDR3 is TGTGCCAGCGGGACAGAGAGCTCCTACGAGCAGTACTTC. It translates to CASGTESSYEQYF.

This chain joins TRBV28 and TRBJ1-4; perhaps TRBD1 as D (6 bases). V was shortened by 4 bases and J by 7 bases, with 19 bases between the two germline ends. The CDR3 totals 16 residues. The V gene's germline CDR1 is MDHEN and CDR2 SYDVKM. CDR3 nucleotides: TGTGCCAGCAGTTCCAGTCGAGAACAGGGACGTGAAAAACTGTTTTTT. Protein: CASSSSREQGREKLFF.

The rearrangement uses TRBV15 and TRBJ2-5; possible D gene TRBD1, 6 bases. From germline, CDR1 is LNHNV and CDR2 YYDKDF (reference sequence). The V gene lost 1 base and the J gene lost 4 bases, with 16 bases spanning the gap. This CDR3 is 16 amino acids long. The CDR3 region is CATSRARGIQLETQYF. The CDR3 DNA reads as TGTGCCACCAGCAGAGCCAGGGGTATCCAACTAGAGACCCAGTACTTC.